The entry that follows covers one TCR delta chain sequence. No antigen is known for it. The data were taken from a study of human gamma delta and Vdelta1 T cells. The CDR3 contains 27 residues. Unmatched junction bases numbered 36, after V lost 3 bases and J lost 1 base. CDR1 and CDR2 from the germline V gene are TSWWSYY and QGS. Study observations and caveats: Reportedly, Delta One T cells were polyclonal and broadly targeted acute myeloid leukemia.

TCRdb fed the PCR reads into CATT to redo clone calling. The sample includes thousands of delta-chain clones, less than 50% of them seen just once. The source material was Vdelta1 gamma-delta T cells from blood grown in culture (DOT cells). The TCR comes from a human donor in good health. This chain joins TRDV1 and TRDJ1; TRDD3 matches 12 bases. The CDR3 sequence is CALGDHPLPTGIWGIRVSWGVTDKLIF. CDR3 sequence (DNA): TGTGCTCTTGGGGACCATCCTCTTCCTACAGGTATCTGGGGGATACGCGTATCCTGGGGGGTCACCGATAAACTCATCTTT.